This T cell receptor (beta chain) came from a study of blood T cells in healthy people across ages (dated by TCRdb to about 2015). Concerning the study at large: In model experiments, template switching captured about one uniquely barcoded TCR beta cDNA molecule for every two T cells. The study measured age-related changes in TCR beta repertoire diversity using deep sequencing normalized with unique cDNA molecular identifiers. Donors were grouped into four age groups: young (average roughly 15 years), middle-aged (39), aged (around 60) and long-lived (about 82). To avoid experimental bias, donors of different ages were spread randomly across the sequencing lanes. The study analyzed two additional independent replicas of 1 million unique cDNA reads from the same blood draw for two donors, one aged 18 to 29 and one aged 80 or older.

Libraries were made using 5' RACE. Sequenced using an Illumina HiSeq 2500. The second PCR ran for roughly 7 to 12 cycles and used a J-beta primer mix along with a sample-barcoded 5' primer. A unique molecular identifier was introduced onto each TCR beta cDNA molecule by a template-switch 5' adaptor carrying 12 random nucleotides. At least 2.5 million CDR3-containing paired-end reads were obtained from each sample. All of the RNA was converted into first-strand cDNA using the Mint cDNA synthesis kit, with a TRBC-specific oligonucleotide serving as the primer. After uracil-DNA glycosylase treatment, a first 18-cycle PCR used universal primers M1SS and BC2_uni_R on all cDNA. From the authors' description of their analysis: For normalization, 1 million high-quality reads, each with a distinct molecular identifier, were randomly selected from each sample. Reads sharing molecular identifiers were discarded rather than binned into consensus sequences. MiTCR, set to a Q25 quality threshold and the strictest error-elimination algorithm, was used for CDR3 identification, clonotype clustering and error correction. A nonparametric unseen species model with Euler transformation was used to estimate a lower bound on total TCR beta diversity. The public reads were quality trimmed at Q25 with fastp and then assembled into clones with MiXCR by TCRdb, keeping productive beta chains. Rows matching on CDR3 protein sequence are summarized as one entry with the most common DNA and genes. TCRdb's processing, not the authors' own work, is the source of the V and J calls. Counted in this sample were approximately 850,000 distinct CDR3 sequences; 58% of them appeared once. The ten top clones hold roughly 20% of the sample.

Overall results and qualifications from the work: Total diversity estimates from one million sequenced T cells were considered lower bounds and underestimates. Compared with the aged group, the long-lived group had more naive CD4+ T cells, fewer expanded clones and increased TCR diversity, a pattern suggesting age selection. Because profiling used bulk unsorted PBMCs, naive and antigen-experienced compartments could not be compared conclusively. A strong correlation was found between observed TCR beta diversity and the percentage of naive T cells measured by flow cytometry. Observed TCR beta diversity per million T cells fell roughly linearly with age, and a significant reduction was already apparent by age around 44. Because donor CMV infection status was unknown, age-related changes in expanded clonotypes were potentially confounded.

This clonotype was detected a few times. Which antigen it targets is not known. The record has no base qualities; no much larger clone is one base away. V is cut by 2 bases and J by 2 bases, and the space between the germline ends is 9 bases. The CDR3 covers 14 residues, taking in both the cysteine and the phenylalanine. The sequence is cut down to CDR3 DNA, 42 bases in frame from base 1. The germline V gene yields SGHRS for CDR1 and YFSETQ for CDR2. Donors were 35 to 40 systemically healthy Caucasian individuals from Russia aged roughly 6 to 95 years. Each donor gave around 9.5 milliliters of peripheral blood, collected into EDTA-treated Vacutainer tubes. Ficoll-Paque density-gradient centrifugation was used to isolate PBMCs, with at least 7 million per sample. Trizol reagent was used to extract total RNA from PBMCs, with at least 6 micrograms per sample. For every donor, an aliquot of PBMCs went through flow cytometry to measure the percentages of naive CD45RAhigh/CD27high T cells.

The sample comprised blood. The V and J segments used are TRBV5-1 and TRBJ2-3, with the D gene not clear enough to name. The clonotype originates from a young man in good health. The CDR3 region: CASSFEITTDTQYF. The DNA reads TGCGCCAGCAGCTTCGAGATAACCACAGATACGCAGTATTTT. Here the CDR3 is joined to the reference TRBV5-1 and TRBJ2-3 genes, and the full variable domain is: KAGVTQTPRYLIKTRGQQVTLSCSPISGHRSVSWYQQTPGQGLQFLFEYFSETQRNKGNFPGRFSGRQFSNSRSEMNVSTLELGDSALYLCASSFEITTDTQYFGPGTRLTVL.